A selection of T cell receptor beta chains follows, all from one sample in a study of OX40 agonist ivuxolimab in advanced cancers. Libraries were prepared by immunoSEQ multiplex PCR; TCRdb keeps only in-frame clonotypes and omits some of them. Of about 73,000 clones in the sample, 90% were seen once. Source: CD4+ or CD8+ T cells sorted from blood, taken in a trial of the OX40 agonist ivuxolimab. The origin of the receptors is an adult with an advanced solid tumor such as melanoma, head and neck, liver or kidney cancer. The CDR3 runs from the conserved cysteine through the conserved F or W. D genes are given only for firm matches. The size field is filled for only some rows; it gives once, few, many or a size class.

v_gene: TRBV5-1
j_gene: TRBJ2-1
d_gene: TRBD2
abundance: .
CDR3nt: TGCGCCAGCAGCGTGGGACTAATCAATGAGCAGTTCTTC
CDR3aa: CASSVGLINEQFF

v_gene: TRBV6-6
j_gene: TRBJ2-7
d_gene: TRBD1
abundance: once
CDR3nt: TGTGCCAGCGGACAGGGTACCGAGCAGTACTTC
CDR3aa: CASGQGTEQYF

v_gene: TRBV28
j_gene: TRBJ2-7
d_gene: .
abundance: .
CDR3nt: TGTGCCAGCAGAGGCGGGGGCACTTTTTACGAGCAGTACTTC
CDR3aa: CASRGGGTFYEQYF

v_gene: TRBV19
j_gene: TRBJ2-7
d_gene: .
abundance: .
CDR3nt: TGTGCCAGTAGTAGGGGTCGCCACGAGCAGTACTTC
CDR3aa: CASSRGRHEQYF

v_gene: TRBV28
j_gene: TRBJ1-6
d_gene: TRBD1
abundance: .
CDR3nt: TGTGCCAGCAGTTACTCAGGGGGAAGTTATTCACCCCTCCACTTT
CDR3aa: CASSYSGGSYSPLHF

v_gene: TRBV25-1
j_gene: TRBJ2-7
d_gene: .
abundance: .
CDR3nt: TGTGCCAGCGCGAATCGGGAGCAGTACTTC
CDR3aa: CASANREQYF

v_gene: TRBV5-1
j_gene: TRBJ2-1
d_gene: TRBD2
abundance: .
CDR3nt: TGCGCCAGCAGCGCGCCTAGCGGGAGGACCTACAATGAGCAGTTCTTC
CDR3aa: CASSAPSGRTYNEQFF

v_gene: TRBV19
j_gene: TRBJ1-1
d_gene: .
abundance: .
CDR3nt: TGTGCCGGGGTGTTGAACACTGAAGCTTTCTTT
CDR3aa: CAGVLNTEAFF

v_gene: TRBV6-5
j_gene: TRBJ2-3
d_gene: TRBD2
abundance: .
CDR3nt: TGTGCCAGCAAACCTAGCGGGATCACAGATACGCAGTATTTT
CDR3aa: CASKPSGITDTQYF

v_gene: TRBV11-1
j_gene: TRBJ2-5
d_gene: TRBD2
abundance: .
CDR3nt: TGTGCCAGCAGCTCCACCGGGACTAGACAAGAGACCCAGTACTTC
CDR3aa: CASSSTGTRQETQYF

v_gene: TRBV10-3
j_gene: TRBJ2-3
d_gene: .
abundance: .
CDR3nt: TGTGCCATCAGTGGAGTGATTCAAACAGATACGCAGTATTTT
CDR3aa: CAISGVIQTDTQYF

v_gene: TRBV5-8
j_gene: TRBJ2-1
d_gene: .
abundance: .
CDR3nt: TGTGCCAGCAGAGGACTGAATGAGCAGTTCTTC
CDR3aa: CASRGLNEQFF

v_gene: TRBV10-3
j_gene: TRBJ2-1
d_gene: TRBD1
abundance: .
CDR3nt: TGTGCCATCAGTGAATGGAAAAGGACAGGGGTCTACAATGAGCAGTTCTTC
CDR3aa: CAISEWKRTGVYNEQFF

v_gene: TRBV6-1
j_gene: TRBJ2-5
d_gene: .
abundance: .
CDR3nt: TGTGCCAGCCAGGCAGGAGGGAACCAAGAGACCCAGTACTTC
CDR3aa: CASQAGGNQETQYF

v_gene: TRBV27
j_gene: TRBJ1-5
d_gene: .
abundance: .
CDR3nt: TGTGCCAGCAGTCCACGGGCTTCCTGGACGGTCAATCAGCCCCAGCATTTT
CDR3aa: CASSPRASWTVNQPQHF

v_gene: TRBV28
j_gene: TRBJ2-3
d_gene: .
abundance: .
CDR3nt: TGTGCCAGCAGTTTATCGGGCCACCCCAGCACAGATACGCAGTATTTT
CDR3aa: CASSLSGHPSTDTQYF

v_gene: TRBV18
j_gene: TRBJ1-4
d_gene: TRBD1
abundance: .
CDR3nt: TGTGCCAGCTCACCTCTGGGACAGGGAAATAATGAAAAACTGTTTTTT
CDR3aa: CASSPLGQGNNEKLFF

v_gene: TRBV7-3
j_gene: TRBJ2-7
d_gene: .
abundance: .
CDR3nt: TGTGCCAGCAGCGAGGGAGGCGGGCCCTACGAGCAGTACTTC
CDR3aa: CASSEGGGPYEQYF

v_gene: TRBV28
j_gene: TRBJ1-4
d_gene: .
abundance: .
CDR3nt: TGTGCCAGCAACCGGGGGGGGACGGAAGAAAAACTGTTTTTT
CDR3aa: CASNRGGTEEKLFF

v_gene: TRBV28
j_gene: TRBJ1-4
d_gene: .
abundance: .
CDR3nt: TGTGCCAGCAGTTTCAAGTTGGCAGGGCGGGAAGAAAAACTGTTTTTT
CDR3aa: CASSFKLAGREEKLFF

v_gene: TRBV28
j_gene: TRBJ2-5
d_gene: .
abundance: .
CDR3nt: TGTGCCAGCAGCTCCCCGCTTACGGACCAACCATCGGAGACCCAGTACTTC
CDR3aa: CASSSPLTDQPSETQYF

v_gene: TRBV28
j_gene: TRBJ1-2
d_gene: TRBD1
abundance: .
CDR3nt: TGTGCCAGCAGGCAAACGGGACAGTCTAACTATGGCTACACCTTC
CDR3aa: CASRQTGQSNYGYTF

v_gene: TRBV7-9
j_gene: TRBJ2-7
d_gene: TRBD1
abundance: .
CDR3nt: TGTGCCAGCAGCCCGAGGGACAGGGGCCTCGAGCAGTACTTC
CDR3aa: CASSPRDRGLEQYF

v_gene: TRBV28
j_gene: TRBJ1-1
d_gene: .
abundance: .
CDR3nt: TGTGCCAGCAGTTTCGGGACACCGCGTGAAGCTTTCTTT
CDR3aa: CASSFGTPREAFF

v_gene: TRBV19
j_gene: TRBJ2-5
d_gene: TRBD1
abundance: .
CDR3nt: TGTGCCAGTAGTACAAGGTCCGGACAGGGCCAAGAGACCCAGTACTTC
CDR3aa: CASSTRSGQGQETQYF

v_gene: TRBV6-1
j_gene: TRBJ1-1
d_gene: .
abundance: once
CDR3nt: TGTGCCAGCTGGGGGGGGAACACTGAAGCTTTCTTT
CDR3aa: CASWGGNTEAFF

v_gene: TRBV2
j_gene: TRBJ2-2
d_gene: TRBD2
abundance: .
CDR3nt: TGTGCCAGCAGGAGTCTGGGACTAGCGGCCGGGGAGCTGTTTTTT
CDR3aa: CASRSLGLAAGELFF

v_gene: TRBV5-4
j_gene: TRBJ2-3
d_gene: .
abundance: .
CDR3nt: TGTGCCAGCAGAACCACTGGGAGCACAGATACGCAGTATTTT
CDR3aa: CASRTTGSTDTQYF

v_gene: TRBV9
j_gene: TRBJ2-7
d_gene: .
abundance: .
CDR3nt: TGTGCCAGCAGCGTAGTCGGAAGCTCCTACGAGCAGTACTTC
CDR3aa: CASSVVGSSYEQYF

v_gene: TRBV19
j_gene: TRBJ1-5
d_gene: .
abundance: .
CDR3nt: TGTGCCAGTAGTATATTGGTACAGTCAAATCAGCCCCAGCATTTT
CDR3aa: CASSILVQSNQPQHF

v_gene: TRBV4-3
j_gene: TRBJ2-3
d_gene: .
abundance: .
CDR3nt: TGCGCCAGCAGCCAAGGACAGTTTAGCACAGATACGCAGTATTTT
CDR3aa: CASSQGQFSTDTQYF

v_gene: TRBV19
j_gene: TRBJ1-2
d_gene: TRBD1
abundance: .
CDR3nt: TGTGCCAGTAGTATGATCGCCGGGACAGGGATTGGCTACACCTTC
CDR3aa: CASSMIAGTGIGYTF

v_gene: TRBV7-2
j_gene: TRBJ2-5
d_gene: .
abundance: .
CDR3nt: TGTGCCAGCAGCTATCAGGTCACCAGGAGCCAAGAGACCCAGTACTTC
CDR3aa: CASSYQVTRSQETQYF

v_gene: TRBV7-2
j_gene: TRBJ2-7
d_gene: .
abundance: .
CDR3nt: TGTGCCAGCAGCATAGTCCGAGGGGTCGCCTACGAGCAGTACTTC
CDR3aa: CASSIVRGVAYEQYF

v_gene: TRBV7-9
j_gene: TRBJ1-4
d_gene: .
abundance: once
CDR3nt: TGTGCCAGCAGCCCCGACAGTTCCGGCGGAAAACTGTTTTTT
CDR3aa: CASSPDSSGGKLFF

v_gene: TRBV7-9
j_gene: TRBJ2-7
d_gene: TRBD1
abundance: .
CDR3nt: TGTGCCAGCAGCTTATCACAGGGGGCTTACGAGCAGTACTTC
CDR3aa: CASSLSQGAYEQYF

v_gene: TRBV9
j_gene: TRBJ2-7
d_gene: .
abundance: .
CDR3nt: TGTGCCAGCAGCGCCCGACAGAGCTCCTACGAGCAGTACTTC
CDR3aa: CASSARQSSYEQYF

v_gene: TRBV2
j_gene: TRBJ2-7
d_gene: TRBD1
abundance: .
CDR3nt: TGTGCCAGCAGCAATAAAGGACAGGGGGCCTACGAGCAGTACTTC
CDR3aa: CASSNKGQGAYEQYF

v_gene: TRBV6-1
j_gene: TRBJ2-3
d_gene: .
abundance: .
CDR3nt: TGTGCCAGCAGTGAAGTGGTCGATACGCAGTATTTT
CDR3aa: CASSEVVDTQYF

v_gene: TRBV7-2
j_gene: TRBJ1-4
d_gene: .
abundance: .
CDR3nt: TGTGCCAGCAGCTTAGCGGGGGGGGACCGAAAACTGTTTTTT
CDR3aa: CASSLAGGDRKLFF

v_gene: TRBV7-3
j_gene: TRBJ2-1
d_gene: .
abundance: .
CDR3nt: TGTGCCAGCAGCTTAGTACAGAACTCCTACAATGAGCAGTTCTTC
CDR3aa: CASSLVQNSYNEQFF

v_gene: TRBV2
j_gene: TRBJ2-1
d_gene: TRBD1
abundance: once
CDR3nt: TGTGCCAGCAGCACACCGGGACAGGGGGCGCTTTTGCAGTTCTTC
CDR3aa: CASSTPGQGALLQFF

v_gene: TRBV5-1
j_gene: TRBJ2-2
d_gene: .
abundance: .
CDR3nt: TGCGCCAGCAGTCACGGGGACACAAACACCGGGGAGCTGTTTTTT
CDR3aa: CASSHGDTNTGELFF

v_gene: TRBV28
j_gene: TRBJ2-7
d_gene: TRBD2
abundance: .
CDR3nt: TGTGCCAGCAGCGACCCTAGCGGAGGAACCTACGAGCAGTACTTC
CDR3aa: CASSDPSGGTYEQYF

v_gene: TRBV7-9
j_gene: TRBJ2-7
d_gene: TRBD2
abundance: .
CDR3nt: TGTGCCAGCAGCGCGTCCTATAGCGGGAGTCCCTACGAGCAGTACTTC
CDR3aa: CASSASYSGSPYEQYF

v_gene: TRBV27
j_gene: TRBJ2-5
d_gene: .
abundance: .
CDR3nt: TGTGCCAGCAGTTTAAGGACGCAACAAGAGACCCAGTACTTC
CDR3aa: CASSLRTQQETQYF

v_gene: TRBV6-5
j_gene: TRBJ2-2
d_gene: TRBD2
abundance: .
CDR3nt: TGTGCCAGTCGCAGCCCTAGCGGAATAACCGGGGAGCTGTTTTTT
CDR3aa: CASRSPSGITGELFF

v_gene: TRBV5-1
j_gene: TRBJ2-5
d_gene: .
abundance: .
CDR3nt: TGCGCCAGCAGAGCGGGACAAGGGGAAGAGACCCAGTACTTC
CDR3aa: CASRAGQGEETQYF

v_gene: TRBV5-4
j_gene: TRBJ2-7
d_gene: TRBD2
abundance: .
CDR3nt: TGTGCCAGCAGCTTGACTAGCGGAGACTACGAGCAGTACTTC
CDR3aa: CASSLTSGDYEQYF

v_gene: TRBV9
j_gene: TRBJ2-5
d_gene: TRBD1
abundance: .
CDR3nt: TGTGCCAGCAGCGCCATCGGACAGGACCAAGAGACCCAGTACTTC
CDR3aa: CASSAIGQDQETQYF

v_gene: TRBV4-3
j_gene: TRBJ1-5
d_gene: .
abundance: .
CDR3nt: TGCGCCAGCAGCCAAGATCCCGGGGCTTGGCAGCCCCAGCATTTT
CDR3aa: CASSQDPGAWQPQHF

v_gene: TRBV7-2
j_gene: TRBJ1-3
d_gene: .
abundance: .
CDR3nt: TGTGCCAGCAGCTTAGATGATGAGCCCTCTGGAAACACCATATATTTT
CDR3aa: CASSLDDEPSGNTIYF

v_gene: TRBV4-2
j_gene: TRBJ2-2
d_gene: TRBD2
abundance: .
CDR3nt: TGTGCCAGCAGCCCCAGAGCCGGACTAGCCGGGGAGCTGTTTTTT
CDR3aa: CASSPRAGLAGELFF

v_gene: TRBV29-1
j_gene: TRBJ1-5
d_gene: .
abundance: .
CDR3nt: TGCAGCGTTGTTAAGGGTCAGGATCAGCCCCAGCATTTT
CDR3aa: CSVVKGQDQPQHF

v_gene: TRBV5-4
j_gene: TRBJ2-1
d_gene: TRBD2
abundance: .
CDR3nt: TGTGCCAGCAGCTTGGCCCAATCCGGGAGGGATCTCAATGAGCAGTTCTTC
CDR3aa: CASSLAQSGRDLNEQFF

v_gene: TRBV5-4
j_gene: TRBJ2-2
d_gene: .
abundance: few
CDR3nt: TGTGCCAGCAGCCCGGCTAGGGACACCGGGGAGCTGTTTTTT
CDR3aa: CASSPARDTGELFF

v_gene: TRBV6-6
j_gene: TRBJ1-2
d_gene: TRBD1
abundance: .
CDR3nt: TGTGCCAGCAGGCCCACAGGGGCCTATGGCTACACCTTC
CDR3aa: CASRPTGAYGYTF

v_gene: TRBV25-1
j_gene: TRBJ1-4
d_gene: .
abundance: few
CDR3nt: TGTGCCAGCAGTGACCCAGTGGCCACTAATGAAAAACTGTTTTTT
CDR3aa: CASSDPVATNEKLFF

v_gene: TRBV5-1
j_gene: TRBJ1-5
d_gene: TRBD1
abundance: once
CDR3nt: TGCGCCAGCAGCACAGGACAGGGGGCGGGTCAGCCCCAGCATTTT
CDR3aa: CASSTGQGAGQPQHF